This entry features one T cell receptor beta chain sequence. The data stem from a study of radiation and T cells in renal cell carcinoma. Generated by immunoSEQ multiplex PCR, the TCRdb table keeps only in-frame clones and is missing some. The sample lists about 74,000 clones, roughly nine tenths seen once, with 5% to 7.5% in the top ten. Indicated time point: blood 4 weeks post-SBRT, at nephrectomy. The treatment here: 15 Gy SBRT to primary tumor, nephrectomy 4 weeks later. Radiation-treated patients gave blood at baseline, week 2 and week 4. Trimming cost V 6 bases and J 5 bases; bases outside gene matches: 6. CDR3 length: 13 amino acids. Germline-derived CDR1 and CDR2 are MRHNA and SNTAGT.

The clonotype originates from a woman in her 70s with renal cell carcinoma. This chain connects TRBV6-4 to TRBJ1-1, with 7 bases lining up with TRBD1. Specimen: blood, collected from a patient whose treatment included radiotherapy and nephrectomy. The CDR3 nucleotides read TGTGCCAGCAGCGCCGACAGGGCTACTGAAGCTTTCTTT. Protein product: CASSADRATEAFF.